This T cell receptor (beta chain) derives from a study of blood T cell repertoires in COVID-19. Only in-frame clones appear in the TCRdb table, and some are missing; sequencing was by immunoSEQ multiplex PCR. The table includes about 160,000 clones, 80% to 95% detected once. This TCR was recovered from a man aged 25 to 45 with COVID-19, enrolled during active disease. Sequences were obtained from peripheral blood.

The CDR3 protein is CASSLGQGRTQYF. The DNA of the CDR3 is TGTGCCAGCAGCTTGGGACAGGGGAGGACCCAGTACTTC. The V gene is TRBV11-2, the J gene TRBJ2-5; 10 nucleotides line up with TRBD1. This CDR3 region has 13 residues. J lost 7 bases, V lost 3 bases, and 2 bases had no gene match. Germline assignment: CDR1 SGHAT and CDR2 FQNNGV.